The T cell receptor (beta chain) described here comes from a study of regulatory T cells in long-lasting Graves disease. This clonotype came up many times. Relying on iRepertoire HTBI primers and Arm-PCR of CDR3 regions, the team built TCR beta libraries. TCRdb passed the multiplex PCR reads through MiXCR, listing each CDR3 protein once. The sample consists of hundreds of thousands of distinct CDR3 sequences, approximately 13% of them appearing once. The CDR3 extends over 15 amino acids. Trimming shortened V by 5 bases and J by 0 bases, and 11 bases separated the two germline ends. From germline, CDR1 is SNHLY and CDR2 FYNNEI. Documented time point: newly diagnosed GD, antithyroid drugs for less than 3 months. Construction of the TCR library relied on RNA isolated from PBMCs. Those enrolled as patients came out of an endocrinology department in Xi'an, China. This sample was shared with a second study, whose subject was T cells in Graves' hyperthyroidism and ophthalmopathy. Turning to that study: The HTBI primer set drove a first-round RT-PCR of the TCR CDR3.

V is TRBV2 and J is TRBJ2-1; D might be TRBD2 (6 bases). This clonotype was obtained from a man aged 25-40 years with Graves disease. The material sequenced was peripheral blood mononuclear cells (PBMCs), taken at new diagnosis, from a patient treated with antithyroid drugs. The CDR3 region is CASSYRRGSYNEQFF. In DNA, the CDR3 is TGTGCCAGCAGTTACAGGAGGGGCTCCTACAATGAGCAGTTCTTC.